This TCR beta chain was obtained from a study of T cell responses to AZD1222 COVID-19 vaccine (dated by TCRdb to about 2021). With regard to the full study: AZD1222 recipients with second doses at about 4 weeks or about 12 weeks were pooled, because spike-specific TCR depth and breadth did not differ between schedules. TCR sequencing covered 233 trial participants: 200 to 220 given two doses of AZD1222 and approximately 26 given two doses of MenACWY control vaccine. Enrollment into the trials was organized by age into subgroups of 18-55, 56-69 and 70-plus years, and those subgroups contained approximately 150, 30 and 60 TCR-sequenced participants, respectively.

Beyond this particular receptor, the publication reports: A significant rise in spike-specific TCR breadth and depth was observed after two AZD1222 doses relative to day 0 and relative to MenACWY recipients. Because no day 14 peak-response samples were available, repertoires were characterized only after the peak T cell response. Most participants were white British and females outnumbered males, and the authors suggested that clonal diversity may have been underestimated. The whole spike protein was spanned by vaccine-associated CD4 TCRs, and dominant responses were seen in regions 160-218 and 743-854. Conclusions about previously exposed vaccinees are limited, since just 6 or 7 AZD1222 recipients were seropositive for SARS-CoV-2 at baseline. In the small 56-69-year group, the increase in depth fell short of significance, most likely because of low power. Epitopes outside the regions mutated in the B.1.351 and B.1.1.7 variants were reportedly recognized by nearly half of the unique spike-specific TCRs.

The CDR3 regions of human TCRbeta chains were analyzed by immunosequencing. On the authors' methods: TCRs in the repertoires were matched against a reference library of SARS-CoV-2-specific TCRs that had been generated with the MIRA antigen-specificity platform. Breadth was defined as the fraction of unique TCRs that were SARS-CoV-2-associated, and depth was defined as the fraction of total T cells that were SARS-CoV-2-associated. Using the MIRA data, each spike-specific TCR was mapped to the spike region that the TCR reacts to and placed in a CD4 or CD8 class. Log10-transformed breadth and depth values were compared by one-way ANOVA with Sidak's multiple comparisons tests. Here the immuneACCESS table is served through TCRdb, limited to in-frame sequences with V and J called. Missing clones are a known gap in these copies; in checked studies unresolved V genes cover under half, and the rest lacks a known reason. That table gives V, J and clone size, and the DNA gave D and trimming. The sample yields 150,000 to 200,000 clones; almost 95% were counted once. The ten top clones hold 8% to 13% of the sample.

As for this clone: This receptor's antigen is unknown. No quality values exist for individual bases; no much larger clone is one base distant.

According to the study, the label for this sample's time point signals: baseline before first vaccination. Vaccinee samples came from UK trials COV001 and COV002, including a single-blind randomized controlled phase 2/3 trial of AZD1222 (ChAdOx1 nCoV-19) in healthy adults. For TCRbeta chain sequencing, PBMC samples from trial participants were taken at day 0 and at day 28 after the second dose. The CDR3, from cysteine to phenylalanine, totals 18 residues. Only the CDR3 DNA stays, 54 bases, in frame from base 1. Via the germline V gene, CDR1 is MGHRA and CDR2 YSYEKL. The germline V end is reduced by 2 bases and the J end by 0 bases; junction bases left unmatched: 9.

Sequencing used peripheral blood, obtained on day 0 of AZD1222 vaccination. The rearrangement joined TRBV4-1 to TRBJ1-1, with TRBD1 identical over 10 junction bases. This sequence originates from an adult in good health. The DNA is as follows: TGCGCCAGCAGCCAAACGGGACAGGGGTTATTCATGAACACTGAAGCTTTCTTT. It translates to CASSQTGQGLFMNTEAFF.